Following are 11 T cell receptor beta chains from one sample sequenced in a study of somatic mutations in cytotoxic T cells in rheumatoid arthritis. Libraries were prepared by immunoSEQ multiplex PCR; TCRdb keeps only in-frame clonotypes and omits some of them. Of 15,000 to 20,000 clones listed, 77% are singletons. The specimen sequenced was CD8+ T cells sorted from blood. The receptors were sampled from an adult with rheumatoid arthritis.

V is TRBV27 and J is TRBJ2-1; TRBD2 agrees at 9 bases. The CDR3 covers 13 residues. The germline gives CDR1 MNHEY, CDR2 SMNVEV (reference sequence). The junction had 0 bases not matched to a gene; V was cut back by 5 bases and J by 4 bases. The CDR3 reads CASSAGGYNEQFF. Written as DNA, the CDR3 is TGTGCCAGCAGTGCGGGGGGGTACAATGAGCAGTTCTTC.

CDR3 loop: CASSFFEMTGGNYGYTF. CDR3 sequence (DNA): TGTGCCAGCAGTTTTTTCGAAATGACAGGGGGGAACTATGGCTACACCTTC. V is TRBV28 and J is TRBJ1-2; 9 nucleotides line up with TRBD1. Trimming took 3 bases from V and 2 from J; bases not matched to a gene: 10. This CDR3 comprises 17 residues. Germline V gene data show CDR1 as MDHEN and CDR2 as SYDVKM.

The chain employs TRBV27 and TRBJ2-7, with TRBD1 identical over 8 bases. V gave up 2 bases and J gave up 5 bases; unmatched junction bases: 8. In germline, CDR1 is MNHEY, CDR2 SMNVEV (reference sequence). This CDR3 region has 15 residues. In nucleotides, the CDR3 is TGTGCCAGCAGTTTACGGACAGGGAACATCCACGAGCAGTACTTC. This sequence encodes CASSLRTGNIHEQYF.

The rearrangement joins TRBV29-1 to TRBJ2-1, with 8 positions matching TRBD2. J gave up 8 bases and V 8 bases, and 11 bases lay outside the gene matches. CDR3 size: 13 residues. Germline assignment: CDR1 SQVTM and CDR2 ANQGSEA. The CDR3 region is CSLWTGGLDEQFF. The CDR3 DNA reads TGCAGCTTATGGACGGGGGGGCTCGATGAGCAGTTCTTC.

The V and J genes are TRBV7-2 and TRBJ2-2; the D is unclear. V was pared by 7 bases and J by 7 bases, with 7 bases between. Germline CDR1 SGHTA, CDR2 FQGNSA. The length of the CDR3 is 11 residues. The CDR3 loop reads CASTSIGELFF. CDR3 nucleotides: TGTGCCAGCACTTCAATCGGGGAGCTGTTTTTT.

The CDR3 nucleotides are TGTGCCAGCAATACAGCCCAAGAGACCCAGTACTTC. Protein: CASNTAQETQYF. The V gene is TRBV2, the J gene TRBJ2-5; no definite D call. Germline values: CDR1 SNHLY, CDR2 FYNNEI. This CDR3 spans 12 amino acids. V lost 7 bases to trimming and J lost 1 base, with 7 bases between them.

The rearrangement joins TRBV21-1 to TRBJ2-7; the table assigns TRBD2, which was not confirmed against the DNA. TRBV21-1 is a pseudogene locus. This CDR3 contains 21 residues. CDR3 region: CASSKQEQTGLAGGADYEQYV. CDR3 nucleotide sequence: TGTGCCAGCAGCAAACAAGAGCAGACCGGACTAGCGGGGGGGGCGGATTACGAGCAGTACGTC.

The V and J genes are TRBV11-3 and TRBJ2-5; perhaps TRBD2 as D (5 bases). Germline loops: CDR1 SGHNT, CDR2 YENEEA. Trimming took 5 bases from V and 4 from J, leaving 11 bases between them. This CDR3 has 13 amino acids. Here the CDR3 reads CASSLGEPETQYF. The CDR3 coding sequence is TGTGCCAGCAGCCTGGGAGAACCAGAGACCCAGTACTTC.

The rearrangement links TRBV30 to TRBJ1-2, with D perhaps matching TRBD1 (6 bases). In germline, CDR1 is GTSNPN, CDR2 SVGIG (reference sequence). The V and J ends lost 1 base and 7 bases respectively, with 19 bases between them. This CDR3 has 15 residues. CDR3 loop: CAWSAPRGRPGGYTF. For the CDR3, the DNA is TGTGCCTGGAGTGCACCCCGGGGGCGCCCGGGTGGCTACACCTTC.

V gene TRBV5-1 combines with J gene TRBJ2-2; D is tentatively TRBD1 or TRBD2 (5 bases each). Germline V gene sequence: CDR1 SGHRS, CDR2 YFSETQ. The CDR3 runs 17 residues. V gave up 4 bases and J gave up 7 bases, with 23 bases separating them. The CDR3 region has the DNA TGCGCCAGCAGCCCGTTGACTACCGCGGTCAGGGTCGGGGAGCTGTTTTTT. This translates into CASSPLTTAVRVGELFF.

This chain joins TRBV13 and TRBJ2-3, with 8 bases lining up with TRBD1. V dropped 0 bases and J dropped 2; count of bases not matched to a gene: 7. This CDR3 region has 17 residues. Germline loops: CDR1 PRHDT, CDR2 FYEKMQ (reference sequence). The CDR3 here is CASSLGNRGSLTDTQYF. The CDR3 DNA sequence: TGTGCCAGCAGCTTAGGGAACAGGGGGTCACTCACAGATACGCAGTATTTT. Combining the CDR3 with reference TRBV13 and TRBJ2-3 gives the whole variable domain AAGVIQSPRHLIKEKRETATLKCYPIPRHDTVYWYQQGPGQDPQFLISFYEKMQSDKGSIPDRFSAQQFSDYHSELNMSSLELGDSALYFCASSLGNRGSLTDTQYFGPGTRLTVL.